What follows is one TCR beta chain and its context. Each specimen consisted of about 0.9-11 million cryopreserved PBMC prior to extraction of DNA. The data derive from a study of long-term antiretroviral therapy in people with HIV. Assay version v3.0 of immunoSEQ was used, and it was run at survey level. TCRdb's table, derived via immunoSEQ multiplex PCR, lists solely in-frame clones and lacks some. The sample shows some 28,000 clones, approximately 80% of them seen only once. The CDR3 consists of 13 residues. V lost 5 bases to trimming and J lost 3 bases, with 11 bases between them. In germline, CDR1 is SEHNR, CDR2 FQNEAQ (reference sequence).

This receptor was taken from a man aged 30 to 45 with HIV. The material was unsorted PBMCs, obtained almost 2.9 years after starting antiretroviral therapy. The chain joins TRBV7-9 to TRBJ2-7, with D tentatively TRBD2 (6 bases). Here the CDR3 DNA reads TGTGCCAGCAGCGATAGCGGACGCTACGAGCAGTACTTC. It codes for CASSDSGRYEQYF.